Below are 22 T cell receptor beta chains sequenced from a single sample in a study of cytomegalovirus exposure and HLA in healthy donors. Use of 60 Vbeta and 13 Jbeta primers characterized the PCR. Here immunoSEQ multiplex PCR was the method, and the copy in TCRdb shows in-frame clones only, minus some. The table has about 250,000 clones, over 90% seen once. Sequencing was carried out using PBMCs. Every receptor here comes from a girl aged 2 to 9 in good health and CMV-seronegative.

This chain links TRBV28 with TRBJ1-6; 7 bases line up with TRBD1. There are 19 residues in the CDR3. Germline-derived CDR1 and CDR2 are MDHEN and SYDVKM. Trimming removed 1 base from V and 1 base from J; junction bases left unmatched: 10. In DNA, the CDR3 is TGTGCCAGCAGTTTATCAACAAACAGGGGTAGATCCTATAATTCACCCCTCCACTTT. Translated, it gives CASSLSTNRGRSYNSPLHF.

The chain employs TRBV27 and TRBJ2-3, with D tentatively TRBD2 (6 bases). The CDR3 sequence is 15 residues long. In germline, CDR1 is MNHEY, CDR2 SMNVEV (reference sequence). V was pared by 5 bases and J by 0 bases, with 12 bases between. The CDR3 spells CASSPRGPSTDTQYF. CDR3 nucleotide sequence: TGTGCCAGCAGTCCGCGGGGTCCAAGCACAGATACGCAGTATTTT.

The CDR3 protein is CAWSVQANTEAFF. Written as DNA, the CDR3 is TGTGCCTGGAGTGTACAGGCGAACACTGAAGCTTTCTTT. The chain links TRBV30 to TRBJ1-1; D is possibly TRBD1 (5 bases). Germline CDR1 and CDR2: GTSNPN and SVGIG (reference sequence). V gave up 0 bases and J gave up 1 base, with 6 bases separating them. The CDR3 is made up of 13 amino acids.

This clone was observed once. The rearrangement links TRBV29-1 to TRBJ1-2, with 8 bases that match TRBD1. The CDR3 extends over 14 amino acids. With V trimmed by 5 bases and J by 3 bases, 8 bases remained unmatched. Germline lookup yields CDR1 SQVTM and CDR2 ANQGSEA. CDR3 in amino acids: CSVNFGQGHYGYTF. The CDR3 DNA reads TGCAGCGTTAATTTTGGACAGGGTCACTATGGCTACACCTTC.

The CDR3 loop is CASSLTGSLNYGYTF. The CDR3 region has the DNA TGTGCCAGCAGTCTGACAGGGTCCCTTAACTATGGCTACACCTTC. The V and J genes are TRBV28 and TRBJ1-2, with TRBD1 matching 7 bases. The CDR3 contains 15 residues. The germline V gene encodes CDR1 MDHEN and CDR2 SYDVKM. V was clipped by 5 bases and J by 1 base; unmatched bases: 7.

The rearrangement uses TRBV6-5 and TRBJ1-2, with 11 bases lining up with TRBD1. The CDR3 is made up of 15 amino acids. The germline V gene encodes CDR1 MNHEY and CDR2 SVGAGI. With V trimmed by 6 bases and J by 4 bases, 7 bases remained unmatched. The CDR3 DNA sequence: TGTGCCAGCAGAAGGGAGGGGACAGGGGGCTATGGCTACACCTTC. It specifies CASRREGTGGYGYTF.

The chain joins TRBV7-2 to TRBJ2-6; D perhaps matches TRBD2 (7 bases). Germline V gene sequence: CDR1 SGHTA, CDR2 FQGNSA. V was pared by 1 base and J by 4 bases, with 17 bases between. The CDR3 has 18 amino acids. In DNA, the CDR3 is TGTGCCAGCAGCTTAGTCCCCCCCGGGGGGCTAGGGGCCAACGTCCTGACTTTC. Its translation: CASSLVPPGGLGANVLTF.

The chain combines TRBV6-1 with TRBJ2-7; D not certain. The length of the CDR3 is 15 residues. The germline V gene has CDR1 MNHNS and CDR2 SASEGT. V was cut by 4 bases and J by 4 bases, with 17 bases left in between. CDR3 nucleotide sequence: TGTGCCAGCAGTGTACTTCAGGTTCGTCGTTACGAGCAGTACTTC. Its translation: CASSVLQVRRYEQYF.

The chain is built from TRBV6-5 and TRBJ2-6; no reliable D call. This CDR3 region has 14 residues. Germline CDR1 is MNHEY and CDR2 is SVGAGI. V lost 7 bases and J lost 1, with 8 bases in between. As DNA, the CDR3 is TGTGCCAGCAAATTTCGTTCTGGGGCCAACGTCCTGACTTTC. This encodes CASKFRSGANVLTF.

The chain has TRBV6-1 and TRBJ2-1, with 9 bases that match TRBD2. The CDR3 loop spans 12 amino acids. Germline V gene lookup returns CDR1 MNHNS and CDR2 SASEGT. CDR3 in amino acids: CALLSGGSRQFF. For the CDR3, the DNA is TGTGCGTTATTGAGCGGGGGGTCAAGGCAGTTCTTC.

The J gene is TRBJ1-2, the V gene TRBV30; D may be TRBD1 (5 bases). Germline loops: CDR1 GTSNPN, CDR2 SVGIG (reference sequence). V lost 0 bases and J 6 bases, leaving 14 bases between the germline ends. The CDR3 sequence is 14 residues long. CDR3 coding DNA: TGTGCCTGGAGTGTACGGGGGGGGTGGGATGGCTACACCTTC. Amino acid sequence: CAWSVRGGWDGYTF.

The chain links TRBV6-6 to TRBJ2-7; 9 bases fit TRBD2. The germline gives CDR1 MNHNY, CDR2 SVGAGI (reference sequence). CDR3 length equals 14 residues. With 6 bases clipped from V and 2 bases from J, the junction kept 5 bases outside the gene matches. Here the CDR3 DNA reads TGTGCCAGCAGCGTTAGCGGGAGCACCTACGAGCAGTACTTC. Translating gives CASSVSGSTYEQYF.

As DNA, the CDR3 is TGTGCCAGCAGAGAGTACAATGAGCAGTTCTTC. This gives the protein CASREYNEQFF. The V gene is TRBV27, the J gene TRBJ2-1; D unclear. This CDR3 is built from 11 residues. V was cut by 6 bases and J by 4 bases, with 4 bases left in between. From germline, CDR1 is MNHEY and CDR2 SMNVEV (reference sequence).

The chain combines TRBV7-9 with TRBJ2-7, with a weak D call TRBD2 (6 bases). The V gene's germline CDR1 is SEHNR and CDR2 FQNEAQ (reference sequence). This CDR3 is 15 amino acids long. The germline V and J ends were trimmed by 4 bases and 2 bases, with 15 bases remaining between them. CDR3 in amino acids: CASSWGDFGAYEQYF. CDR3 nucleotides: TGTGCCAGCAGCTGGGGGGACTTTGGGGCCTACGAGCAGTACTTC. The whole variable domain, remainder taken from reference TRBV7-9 and TRBJ2-7, is DTGVSQNPRHKITKRGQNVTFRCDPISEHNRLYWYRQTLGQGPEFLTYFQNEAQLEKSRLLSDRFSAERPKGSFSTLEIQRTEQGDSAMYLCASSWGDFGAYEQYFGPGTRLTVT.

The chain carries TRBV14 and TRBJ1-3, with 8 bases lining up with TRBD1. This CDR3 has 14 amino acids. After removal of 4 bases from V and 4 bases from J, the junction contained 3 bases not matched to a gene. The germline V gene has CDR1 SGHDN and CDR2 FVKESK. The CDR3 protein is CASSPRGPGNTIYF. The CDR3 DNA follows: TGTGCCAGCAGCCCCAGGGGGCCGGGAAACACCATATATTTT. The entire variable domain, with the rest obtained from reference TRBV14 and TRBJ1-3, is as follows: EAGVTQFPSHSVIEKGQTVTLRCDPISGHDNLYWYRRVMGKEIKFLLHFVKESKQDESGMPNNRFLAERTGGTYSTLKVQPAELEDSGVYFCASSPRGPGNTIYFGEGSWLTVV.

The CDR3 region has the DNA TGTGCCAGCAGTTACGGTCCAGGGGGCTATGGCTACACCTTC. It translates to CASSYGPGGYGYTF. The gene calls are TRBV6-5 and TRBJ1-2; 7 nucleotides line up with TRBD1. Germline CDR1 is MNHEY and CDR2 is SVGAGI. The V and J ends lost 2 bases and 4 bases, in that order; junction bases with no gene match: 4. The CDR3 sequence is 14 residues long.

The V and J genes are TRBV7-2 and TRBJ1-3; TRBD1 is a possible D gene (5 bases). Germline V gene sequence: CDR1 SGHTA, CDR2 FQGNSA. V was shortened by 3 bases and J by 3 bases, with 12 bases between the two germline ends. This CDR3 is built from 15 residues. CDR3 DNA sequence: TGTGCCAGCAGCTTGGACGCAGGGTATGGAAACACCATATATTTT. As protein: CASSLDAGYGNTIYF.

This chain links TRBV4-2 with TRBJ2-7; TRBD2 matches at 12 bases. Germline loops: CDR1 LGHNA, CDR2 YNFKEQ. The CDR3 loop spans 15 amino acids. V shed 1 base, J shed 2 bases, and the junction held 0 bases outside the gene matches. As DNA, the CDR3 is TGTGCCAGCAGCCAAGGGACTAGCGGGGCCTACGAGCAGTACTTC. Protein: CASSQGTSGAYEQYF.

This clone was found once. This chain uses TRBV29-1 with TRBJ2-3; 8 bases map to TRBD1. The ends lost 4 bases at V and 5 bases at J; junction bases unmatched: 8. The V gene's germline CDR1 is SQVTM and CDR2 ANQGSEA. CDR3 size: 14 residues. The CDR3, as DNA: TGCAGCGTTGGCTCAGGGGGCCCGGGAGATACGCAGTATTTT. Translating gives CSVGSGGPGDTQYF.

The CDR3 is CATSGQWNTEAFF. The CDR3 DNA is TGTGCCACCAGCGGACAGTGGAACACTGAAGCTTTCTTT. The chain employs TRBV15 and TRBJ1-1, with a possible D match to TRBD1 (6 bases). CDR3 length: 13 residues. Germline V gene data show CDR1 as LNHNV and CDR2 as YYDKDF (reference sequence). Trimming left V 5 bases short and J 1 base short, with 8 bases between.

The chain couples TRBV5-1 to TRBJ2-1; a possible D gene is TRBD1 (6 bases). Trimming pared 5 bases from V and 5 bases from J, leaving 17 bases between. From germline, CDR1 is SGHRS and CDR2 YFSETQ. This CDR3 comprises 15 residues. The CDR3 region is CASSQSTDRNNEQFF. CDR3 nucleotide sequence: TGCGCCAGCAGTCAATCCACGGACAGAAACAATGAGCAGTTCTTC.

This chain uses TRBV19 with TRBJ2-6; weak D call: TRBD2 (5 bases). The CDR3 contains 16 residues. Germline CDR1 reads LNHDA; CDR2 reads SQIVND (reference sequence). The V gene lost 9 bases and the J gene lost 2 bases, with 17 bases spanning the gap. The CDR3 region is CASWEYSPAGANVLTF. CDR3 sequence (DNA): TGTGCCAGCTGGGAGTATTCTCCAGCTGGGGCCAACGTCCTGACTTTC.